What follows are 21 T cell receptor beta chains derived from one specimen sequenced in a study of technical replicates of blood from a handful of donors. Clones were read by immunoSEQ multiplex PCR, and TCRdb kept only the in-frame ones, dropping some. The repertoire holds 84,000 or so clones, about 97% seen once, with over 0.15% in the top ten. Sequencing used T cells isolated from PBMCs. The receptors derive from a human donor in good health.

The rearrangement uses TRBV10-3 and TRBJ2-4, with TRBD2 matching 9 bases. Trimming took 2 bases from V and 8 from J; bases not matched to a gene: 4. The V gene's germline CDR1 is ENHRY and CDR2 SYGVKD. There are 14 residues in the CDR3. The CDR3 reads CAISEAGGADIQYF. CDR3 sequence (DNA): TGTGCCATCAGTGAGGCGGGGGGGGCGGACATTCAGTACTTC.

The chain employs TRBV28 and TRBJ2-2; 8 positions match TRBD2. Germline lookup yields CDR1 MDHEN and CDR2 SYDVKM. V trimming: 8 bases; J trimming: 4 bases; junction bases outside the gene matches: 12. The CDR3 is 16 amino acids. CDR3 residues: CASLREGGRLTGELFF. The CDR3 DNA sequence: TGTGCCAGCCTGAGGGAAGGCGGGAGGCTCACCGGGGAGCTGTTTTTT.

The rearrangement links TRBV5-1 to TRBJ1-1, with a tentative D call TRBD1 (5 bases). The V gene lost 4 bases and the J gene lost 3 bases, with 16 bases spanning the gap. The CDR3 is made up of 15 amino acids. Germline V gene lookup returns CDR1 SGHRS and CDR2 YFSETQ. The CDR3 here is CASSSRPRRDTEAFF. The CDR3 nucleotides are TGCGCCAGCAGCAGCCGTCCCCGCAGGGACACTGAAGCTTTCTTT. Combining the CDR3 with reference TRBV5-1 and TRBJ1-1 gives the whole variable domain KAGVTQTPRYLIKTRGQQVTLSCSPISGHRSVSWYQQTPGQGLQFLFEYFSETQRNKGNFPGRFSGRQFSNSRSEMNVSTLELGDSALYLCASSSRPRRDTEAFFGQGTRLTVV.

The gene calls are TRBV28 and TRBJ1-5; 8 positions match TRBD1. This CDR3 contains 15 residues. The J segment lost 5 bases and the V segment lost 2 bases, leaving 5 bases of the junction unmatched. Germline CDR1 and CDR2: MDHEN and SYDVKM. The CDR3 reads CASSLDRGMDQPQHF. CDR3 DNA sequence: TGTGCCAGCAGTTTAGACAGGGGAATGGATCAGCCCCAGCATTTT. Using reference TRBV28 and TRBJ1-5 for the parts outside the CDR3, the full variable domain is DVKVTQSSRYLVKRTGEKVFLECVQDMDHENMFWYRQDPGLGLRLIYFSYDVKMKEKGDIPEGYSVSREKKERFSLILESASTNQTSMYLCASSLDRGMDQPQHFGDGTRLSIL.

The chain joins TRBV19 to TRBJ2-5; 7 bases map to TRBD2. Germline CDR1 and CDR2: LNHDA and SQIVND (reference sequence). J was trimmed by 1 base and V by 8 bases; bases with no gene match: 4. The CDR3 sequence is 13 residues long. CDR3 region: CASGLVGQETQYF. The CDR3 nucleotides are TGTGCCAGTGGACTAGTTGGCCAAGAGACCCAGTACTTC.

The chain joins TRBV27 to TRBJ2-4; TRBD2 is a possible D gene (6 bases). Germline V gives CDR1 MNHEY, CDR2 SMNVEV (reference sequence). The CDR3 sequence is 14 residues long. Deletions cut 4 bases from V and 0 bases from J, with 7 bases between. The CDR3 DNA reads as TGTGCCAGCAGTTATAGCGGAGCCAAAAACATTCAGTACTTC. It yields the protein CASSYSGAKNIQYF.

V is TRBV5-6 and J is TRBJ1-5, with TRBD1 as a possible D gene (6 bases). V lost 4 bases to trimming and J lost 4 bases, with 15 bases between them. Per the germline V gene, CDR1 is SGHDT and CDR2 is YYEEEE. This CDR3 is built from 15 residues. In DNA form, the CDR3 reads TGTGCCAGCAGCCTGACGACAGGATGGAATCAGCCCCAGCATTTT. Encoded protein: CASSLTTGWNQPQHF.

DNA for the CDR3: TGCAGCGTTGCGCCGGACAGTCAAGGGGAGACCCAGTACTTC. Translated, it gives CSVAPDSQGETQYF. This rearrangement joins TRBV29-1 to TRBJ2-5; perhaps TRBD1 as D (6 bases). Between the trimmed V and J ends, which lost 4 bases and 5 bases, there was a span of 17 bases. The CDR3 covers 14 residues. CDR1 and CDR2 (germline): SQVTM, ANQGSEA. The full variable domain, in which reference TRBV29-1 and TRBJ2-5 provide the parts outside the CDR3, is SAVISQKPSRDICQRGTSLTIQCQVDSQVTMMFWYRQQPGQSLTLIATANQGSEATYESGFVIDKFPISRPNLTFSTLTVSNMSPEDSSIYLCSVAPDSQGETQYFGPGTRLLVL.

The chain couples TRBV13 to TRBJ2-1; 8 bases match TRBD1. Germline V gene lookup returns CDR1 PRHDT and CDR2 FYEKMQ (reference sequence). The CDR3 has 17 amino acids. V gave up 5 bases and J gave up 9 bases; unmatched junction bases: 18. This chain's CDR3 is CASSPRRTGKWVSEQFF. The CDR3 region has the DNA TGTGCCAGCAGCCCACGACGGACAGGGAAATGGGTATCTGAGCAGTTCTTC.

V and J are TRBV28 and TRBJ2-5; 10 nucleotides line up with TRBD1. Trimming removed 3 bases from V and 9 bases from J; junction bases left unmatched: 4. CDR1 MDHEN and CDR2 SYDVKM come from the germline V gene. CDR3 length equals 13 residues. The CDR3 sequence is CASSLTGGAPQYF. As DNA, the CDR3 is TGTGCCAGCAGTTTGACAGGGGGCGCACCCCAGTACTTC.

The V call is TRBV10-1, the J call TRBJ2-3; TRBD1 matches at 7 bases. Per the germline V gene, CDR1 is WNHNN and CDR2 is SYGVQD (reference sequence). The CDR3 consists of 16 residues. The junction had 8 bases not matched to a gene; V was cut back by 3 bases and J by 2 bases. The CDR3 here is CASSENRGYPTDTQYF. CDR3 sequence (DNA): TGCGCCAGCAGTGAAAACAGGGGCTATCCCACAGATACGCAGTATTTT.

The CDR3 sequence: CASSQDLSGTINEQYF. The CDR3 DNA reads TGTGCCAGCAGCCAAGACCTATCCGGGACAATCAACGAGCAGTACTTC. The chain uses TRBV14 and TRBJ2-7, with D possibly matching TRBD1 (6 bases). Trimming left V 0 bases short and J 5 bases short, with 17 bases between. Germline-derived CDR1 and CDR2 are SGHDN and FVKESK. The length of the CDR3 is 16 residues.

The rearrangement links TRBV19 to TRBJ2-1, with a tentative D call TRBD2 (5 bases). The CDR3 totals 18 residues. Trimming pared 4 bases from V and 4 bases from J, leaving 23 bases between. The V gene's germline CDR1 is LNHDA and CDR2 SQIVND (reference sequence). The CDR3 DNA is TGTGCCAGTAGTACCTATATTCCGGACTTAAATTATTACAATGAGCAGTTCTTC. This sequence encodes CASSTYIPDLNYYNEQFF. Using reference TRBV19 and TRBJ2-1 for the parts outside the CDR3, the full variable domain is DGGITQSPKYLFRKEGQNVTLSCEQNLNHDAMYWYRQDPGQGLRLIYYSQIVNDFQKGDIAEGYSVSREKKESFPLTVTSAQKNPTAFYLCASSTYIPDLNYYNEQFFGPGTRLTVL.

The chain has TRBV11-2 and TRBJ1-2, with 8 bases fitting TRBD1. In germline, CDR1 is SGHAT, CDR2 FQNNGV. This CDR3 spans 15 amino acids. The V gene end was trimmed by 7 bases and the J gene end by 4 bases; junction bases not matched to a gene: 11. CDR3 sequence: CASTLRQGRTYGYTF. In DNA form, the CDR3 reads TGTGCCAGCACCCTGAGACAGGGGCGGACCTATGGCTACACCTTC. The full variable domain, with the rest looked up from reference TRBV11-2 and TRBJ1-2, is EAGVAQSPRYKIIEKRQSVAFWCNPISGHATLYWYQQILGQGPKLLIQFQNNGVVDDSQLPKDRFSAERLKGVDSTLKIQPAKLEDSAVYLCASTLRQGRTYGYTFGSGTRLTVV.

The chain has TRBV5-1 and TRBJ2-7; 8 bases fit TRBD1. CDR3 length equals 17 residues. CDR1 SGHRS and CDR2 YFSETQ come from the germline V gene. The ends lost 4 bases at V and 4 bases at J; junction bases unmatched: 16. The DNA of the CDR3 is TGCGCCAGCAGCCTTTCGTCAGACAGGGGTCACCCTTACGAGCAGTACTTC. Protein: CASSLSSDRGHPYEQYF.

This sequence joins TRBV5-6 and TRBJ2-3; the match to TRBD2 covers 7 bases. The CDR3 is 16 amino acids. Germline values: CDR1 SGHDT, CDR2 YYEEEE. V trimming: 0 bases; J trimming: 4 bases; junction bases outside the gene matches: 8. The chain's CDR3 is CASSLGVTSVADTQYF. DNA for the CDR3: TGTGCCAGCAGCTTGGGTGTTACTAGCGTTGCAGATACGCAGTATTTT.

This chain uses TRBV6-5 with TRBJ1-1; 8 nucleotides agree with TRBD1. The germline V gene encodes CDR1 MNHEY and CDR2 SVGAGI. The CDR3 is 13 amino acids. Trimming at V came to 10 bases and at J to 1 base, leaving 5 bases not matched to a gene. CDR3 in DNA: TGTGCCACCCGGACAGGGCGGAACACTGAAGCTTTCTTT. Protein sequence: CATRTGRNTEAFF.

The chain carries TRBV6-1 and TRBJ2-3; D ambiguous. CDR1 and CDR2 from the germline V gene are MNHNS and SASEGT. This CDR3 is built from 13 residues. The V gene lost 7 bases and the J gene lost 2 bases, with 10 bases spanning the gap. CDR3 in amino acids: CASKARYTDTQYF. The CDR3 DNA reads TGTGCCAGCAAGGCCAGGTACACAGATACGCAGTATTTT.

The chain couples TRBV29-1 to TRBJ2-1; D unclear. Germline-derived CDR1 and CDR2 are SQVTM and ANQGSEA. The CDR3 loop spans 10 amino acids. With 7 bases removed from V and 7 bases from J, the gap between germline ends came to 8 bases. CDR3 sequence (DNA): TGCAGCGGTGCGTATAATGAGCAGTTCTTC. This translates into CSGAYNEQFF.

This chain uses TRBV14 with TRBJ2-5, with 9 bases aligning to TRBD1. The germline gives CDR1 SGHDN, CDR2 FVKESK. The CDR3 spans 15 residues. Germline trimming cut 3 bases from V and 2 bases from J; bases unmatched to any gene: 4. The DNA of the CDR3 is TGTGCCAGCAGCCAGGGGACAGGGTGGCAAGAGACCCAGTACTTC. It encodes CASSQGTGWQETQYF.

The chain carries TRBV29-1 and TRBJ2-1; 10 bases are shared with TRBD1. CDR1 is SQVTM, CDR2 ANQGSEA, per germline. This CDR3 has 15 residues. V was clipped by 2 bases and J by 9 bases; unmatched bases: 10. This chain's CDR3 is CSVEFDRGPGGEQFF. Written as DNA, the CDR3 is TGCAGCGTTGAATTCGACAGGGGGCCGGGCGGTGAGCAGTTCTTC.